Each of the 8 T cell receptor beta chains below was sequenced from the same sample in a study of cytomegalovirus exposure and HLA in healthy donors. The PCR used 60 Vbeta and 13 Jbeta primers. Sequencing used immunoSEQ multiplex PCR; TCRdb keeps in-frame clones, though not all of them. The sample has about 120,000 clones. Sample: PBMCs. The receptors here all came from a man aged 30 to 39 in good health and CMV-seronegative.

The chain carries TRBV6-4 and TRBJ1-5; tentative D call: TRBD1 (5 bases). Looked up from germline, CDR1 is MRHNA and CDR2 is SNTAGT. V was cut by 6 bases and J by 7 bases, with 19 bases left in between. The CDR3 extends over 15 amino acids. CDR3: CASRVGPWEGQPQHF. CDR3 nucleotide sequence: TGTGCCAGCAGGGTCGGGCCTTGGGAGGGGCAGCCCCAGCATTTT.

Worth noting for this clone: This CDR3 is also generated by other DNA sequences in the sample. The CDR3 nucleotides are TGTGCCAGTAGTATTTCGTGGACAGGGCGAGAGCAGTACTTC. Its protein is CASSISWTGREQYF. The gene calls are TRBV19 and TRBJ2-7; 8 bases line up with TRBD1. The CDR3 length is 14 residues. The junction had 8 bases not matched to a gene; V was cut back by 3 bases and J by 7 bases. Germline V lookup: CDR1 LNHDA, CDR2 SQIVND (reference sequence).

The rearrangement joins TRBV11-3 to TRBJ2-2; D is unclear. The length of the CDR3 is 12 residues. Trimming shortened V by 2 bases and J by 6 bases, and 4 bases separated the two germline ends. Per the germline V gene, CDR1 is SGHNT and CDR2 is YENEEA. The DNA for the CDR3 is TGTGCCAGCAGCTTAACACCCGGGGAGCTGTTTTTT. Amino acids: CASSLTPGELFF.

The chain joins TRBV5-6 to TRBJ1-5; 10 bases agree with TRBD1. V was pared by 4 bases and J by 2 bases, with 3 bases of the junction left unmatched. Germline V gives CDR1 SGHDT, CDR2 YYEEEE. This CDR3 region has 15 residues. The CDR3 reads CASSPGTGGNQPQHF. CDR3 sequence (DNA): TGTGCCAGCAGCCCCGGGACAGGGGGCAATCAGCCCCAGCATTTT.

This rearrangement joins TRBV5-3 to TRBJ2-7; 10 bases align to TRBD1. TRBV5-3 carries the ORF label, with uncertain function. This CDR3 is built from 15 residues. V lost 4 bases to trimming and J lost 1 base; unmatched junction nucleotides: 5. This CDR3 reads CARSQDRGVSYEQYF. In nucleotides, the CDR3 is TGTGCCAGAAGCCAGGACAGGGGGGTGTCCTACGAGCAGTACTTC.

The gene calls are TRBV5-1 and TRBJ1-5, with D possibly TRBD1 on 5 matching bases. The germline V gene has CDR1 SGHRS and CDR2 YFSETQ. The CDR3 loop spans 13 amino acids. Trimming removed 8 bases from V and 8 bases from J, with 17 bases in between. CDR3 residues: CASSIQIREPQHF. Here the CDR3 DNA reads TGCGCCAGTTCGATACAGATCAGGGAGCCCCAGCATTTT.

The chain recombines TRBV6-6 with TRBJ1-3; possible D gene TRBD1, 5 bases. Germline-derived CDR1 and CDR2 are MNHNY and SVGAGI (reference sequence). The germline V and J ends were trimmed by 6 bases and 2 bases, with 17 bases remaining between them. The CDR3 covers 16 residues. This chain's CDR3 is CASSETQGSAGNTIYF. The CDR3 DNA reads TGTGCCAGCAGCGAAACCCAGGGCTCGGCTGGAAACACCATATATTTT.

The chain carries TRBV7-8 and TRBJ1-5; D is uncertain. Trimming removed 4 bases from V and 2 bases from J, with 15 bases in between. Germline values: CDR1 SGHVS, CDR2 FQNEAQ. The CDR3 contains 16 residues. CDR3: CASSSSRELGNQPQHF. Here the CDR3 DNA reads TGTGCCAGCAGCTCCAGTAGGGAGTTGGGCAATCAGCCCCAGCATTTT.